This T cell receptor beta chain was identified during a study of T-cell memory formation after mild COVID-19. For the study at large: Each donor largely had its own TCR clusters. Study findings and constraints: Pre-infection memory already had some responding clones, implying cross-reactive memory joined. Contracting CD4+ clones sat mainly in CM and EM; CD8+ in EMRA. Second-wave clones with a day 37 peak had unconfirmed SARS-CoV-2 specificity.

This CDR3 is built from 13 residues. V was cut by 3 bases and J by 7 bases, with 15 bases left in between. Per germline, CDR1 DFQATT and CDR2 SNEGSKA (reference sequence). Using its own MiXCR run on the 5' RACE reads, TCRdb lists one record per CDR3 protein. The sample consists of roughly 300,000 distinct CDR3 sequences, 8.2% of them appearing once. Note on this clonotype: The target antigen is unknown.

The sample taken for sequencing was PBMCs or a T cell subset sorted from them (not recorded which). V is TRBV20-1 and J is TRBJ2-5; possible D gene TRBD2, 5 bases. This TCR came from a man aged 18 to 29 who had mild COVID-19 (a few samples of this study predate the infection). Cell type and time point are not known. CDR3 in DNA: TGCAGTGCTAGCCGCCGGGAAGGAGCGACCCAGTACTTC. This encodes CSASRREGATQYF.